The 20 T cell receptor beta chains reported below all come from one sample, sequenced in a study of blood T cell repertoires in COVID-19. Profiled with immunoSEQ multiplex PCR; TCRdb holds only in-frame clones, not every one. The sample records fewer than 350,000 clones, 81% being singletons. What was sequenced was peripheral blood. The receptors shown here come from a woman in her fifties or sixties with active or convalescent COVID-19.

This clone appeared a few times. V and J are TRBV11-3 and TRBJ2-7, with D perhaps matching TRBD1 (6 bases). This CDR3 has 14 amino acids. Per germline, CDR1 SGHNT and CDR2 YENEEA. Trimming stripped 5 bases from V and 6 bases from J, with 17 bases between. The CDR3 coding sequence is TGTGCCAGCAGCCTACAACCGGACAGTGTCGAGCAGTACTTC. Its protein is CASSLQPDSVEQYF.

The chain couples TRBV5-6 to TRBJ2-7; 10 bases map to TRBD1. With 5 bases clipped from V and 3 bases from J, the junction kept 8 bases outside the gene matches. From germline, CDR1 is SGHDT and CDR2 YYEEEE. This CDR3 has 15 amino acids. CDR3 residues: CASSRDRGHLYEQYF. The DNA of the CDR3 is TGTGCCAGCAGTCGCGACAGGGGGCACCTCTACGAGCAGTACTTC.

The table lists this clone with a count of one. This rearrangement joins TRBV27 to TRBJ1-2, with D possibly matching TRBD1 (5 bases). The V and J ends lost 5 bases and 6 bases respectively, with 13 bases between them. Germline V gives CDR1 MNHEY, CDR2 SMNVEV (reference sequence). This CDR3 has 13 residues. The CDR3 bases are TGTGCCAGCAGTGATAGGGGCGCGGATGGCTACACCTTC. This encodes CASSDRGADGYTF.

The chain couples TRBV14 to TRBJ2-7, with a possible D match to TRBD1 (5 bases). The V gene's germline CDR1 is SGHDN and CDR2 FVKESK. CDR3 length: 14 residues. V was cut by 1 base and J by 5 bases, with 12 bases left in between. Here the CDR3 DNA reads TGTGCCAGCAGCCAAGTTCGTGGGGCCAACGAGCAGTACTTC. This encodes CASSQVRGANEQYF.

The gene calls are TRBV5-4 and TRBJ2-7; 7 positions agree with TRBD1. The CDR3 spans 13 residues. V was clipped by 1 base and J by 3 bases; unmatched bases: 1. The germline V gene encodes CDR1 SGHNT and CDR2 YYREEE (reference sequence). The CDR3 sequence is CASSLTGDYEQYF. Written as DNA, the CDR3 is TGTGCCAGCAGCTTGACAGGGGACTACGAGCAGTACTTC.

The V gene is TRBV6-5, the J gene TRBJ2-5; 9 bases agree with TRBD2. CDR3 length: 15 amino acids. Trimming took 3 bases from V and 1 from J; bases not matched to a gene: 3. The germline V gene encodes CDR1 MNHEY and CDR2 SVGAGI. The CDR3 DNA sequence: TGTGCCAGCAGTTATAGTAGCGGGGGCCAAGAGACCCAGTACTTC. Translated: CASSYSSGGQETQYF.

This rearrangement joins TRBV7-2 to TRBJ2-1; no reliable D call. This CDR3 has 13 residues. Trimming removed 5 bases at V and 9 bases at J, with 14 bases between. Germline assignment: CDR1 SGHTA and CDR2 FQGNSA. CDR3 residues: CASSPRSLSEQFF. CDR3 DNA: TGTGCCAGCAGCCCCCGTTCTCTCAGTGAGCAGTTCTTC.

The rearrangement links TRBV7-2 to TRBJ1-2; 9 bases are a match to TRBD1. CDR3 length equals 17 residues. The V segment lost 5 bases and the J segment 6 bases; nucleotides outside the gene matches: 16. Germline lookup yields CDR1 SGHTA and CDR2 FQGNSA. The CDR3: CASSGGTGTPGGDGYTF. The CDR3 DNA is TGTGCCAGCAGCGGAGGGACAGGGACTCCGGGGGGGGATGGCTACACCTTC.

This sequence joins TRBV5-4 and TRBJ2-7; D may be TRBD1 (5 bases). The CDR3 extends over 14 amino acids. Germline lookup yields CDR1 SGHNT and CDR2 YYREEE (reference sequence). V lost 2 bases and J 6 bases, leaving 15 bases between the germline ends. The CDR3 loop reads CASSLPSPRAEQYF. The CDR3, as DNA: TGTGCCAGCAGCTTACCCAGCCCCAGGGCCGAGCAGTACTTC.

The chain is built from TRBV6-6 and TRBJ1-2; D remains ambiguous. V lost 1 base, J lost 0 bases, and 12 bases lay in between. CDR1 MNHNY and CDR2 SVGAGI come from the germline V gene (reference sequence). This CDR3 region has 16 residues. CDR3 coding DNA: TGTGCCAGCAGTTACTACTCGCAGGCTTCTAACTATGGCTACACCTTC. It codes for CASSYYSQASNYGYTF.

The chain uses TRBV15 and TRBJ1-1; TRBD1 is a possible D gene (5 bases). The CDR3 is made up of 14 amino acids. Trimming took off 0 bases at V and 3 bases at J, with 8 bases between the two ends. Germline V gene data show CDR1 as LNHNV and CDR2 as YYDKDF (reference sequence). The CDR3 is CATSRETRDTEAFF. Written as DNA, the CDR3 is TGTGCCACCAGCAGAGAGACCAGGGACACTGAAGCTTTCTTT.

This clone was seen a single time. The chain carries TRBV2 and TRBJ1-1; D not resolved. Germline CDR1 reads SNHLY; CDR2 reads FYNNEI. This CDR3 comprises 8 residues. Trimming took 8 bases from V and 11 from J, leaving 6 bases between them. The CDR3 DNA reads TGTGCCAGCCCGGGGGCTTTCTTT. Translation gives CASPGAFF.

The gene calls are TRBV5-6 and TRBJ2-7, with a possible D match to TRBD1 (5 bases). The CDR3 is 14 amino acids. V was trimmed by 1 base and J by 3 bases, leaving 11 bases between them. Germline lookup yields CDR1 SGHDT and CDR2 YYEEEE. DNA for the CDR3: TGTGCCAGCAGCTTGACAGGTTTGAGCTACGAGCAGTACTTC. Translated, it gives CASSLTGLSYEQYF.

V is TRBV9 and J is TRBJ1-2, with 9 bases that match TRBD1. The germline gives CDR1 SGDLS, CDR2 YYNGEE. The CDR3 length is 18 residues. The J segment lost 1 base and the V segment lost 0 bases, leaving 10 bases of the junction unmatched. CDR3 residues: CASSVAGTGKGFNYGYTF. DNA of the CDR3: TGTGCCAGCAGCGTAGCTGGGACAGGGAAAGGGTTTAACTATGGCTACACCTTC.

V gene TRBV11-2 combines with J gene TRBJ1-2; TRBD1 might be the D (5 bases). Germline loops: CDR1 SGHAT, CDR2 FQNNGV. The germline V and J ends were trimmed by 6 bases and 5 bases, with 13 bases remaining between them. The CDR3 is 13 residues long. For the CDR3, the DNA is TGTGCCAGCAGGGCGGTAGGGGATTATGGCTACACCTTC. Translated: CASRAVGDYGYTF.

The chain links TRBV4-2 to TRBJ1-2; no definite D call. V was clipped by 0 bases and J by 8 bases, with 13 bases between them. Germline values: CDR1 LGHNA, CDR2 YNFKEQ. The CDR3 is made up of 14 amino acids. The CDR3: CASSQDHGVEGYTF. The DNA for the CDR3 is TGTGCCAGCAGCCAAGATCACGGGGTGGAGGGCTACACCTTC.

The chain carries TRBV30 and TRBJ1-3; D unclear. Per germline, CDR1 GTSNPN and CDR2 SVGIG (reference sequence). Trimming pared 1 base from V and 4 bases from J, leaving 11 bases between. The CDR3 length is 14 residues. CDR3 nucleotides: TGTGCCTGGAGTGACCTTACCCGGGGAAACACCATATATTTT. Its translation: CAWSDLTRGNTIYF. The variable domain in full, with the rest retrieved from reference TRBV30 and TRBJ1-3, is SQTIHQWPATLVQPVGSPLSLECTVEGTSNPNLYWYRQAAGRGLQLLFYSVGIGQISSEVPQNLSASRPQDRQFILSSKKLLLSDSGFYLCAWSDLTRGNTIYFGEGSWLTVV.

This chain's CDR3 is CASSPRDRGGETQYF. The CDR3 region has the DNA TGTGCCAGCTCACCACGGGACAGGGGAGGGGAGACCCAGTACTTC. The chain employs TRBV18 and TRBJ2-5, with 10 positions matching TRBD1. V lost 1 base to trimming and J lost 5 bases; unmatched junction nucleotides: 4. Germline-derived CDR1 and CDR2 are KGHSH and LQKENI. This CDR3 region has 15 residues.

This chain links TRBV2 with TRBJ2-5, with 13 bases that match TRBD2. This CDR3 is 15 amino acids long. J was trimmed by 2 bases and V by 8 bases; bases with no gene match: 5. CDR1 is SNHLY and CDR2 is FYNNEI in the germline V gene. CDR3 in amino acids: CASLGTSGVQETQYF. DNA of the CDR3: TGTGCCAGCCTGGGGACTAGCGGGGTGCAAGAGACCCAGTACTTC.

V usage is TRBV14 and J usage is TRBJ2-3; TRBD2 matches at 9 bases. Germline V gene sequence: CDR1 SGHDN, CDR2 FVKESK. The CDR3 extends over 17 amino acids. The junction had 9 bases not matched to a gene; V was cut back by 1 base and J by 4 bases. CDR3 sequence reads: CASSQGVRGGPPDTQYF. In DNA, the CDR3 is TGTGCCAGCAGCCAAGGGGTGCGGGGGGGCCCGCCAGATACGCAGTATTTT.